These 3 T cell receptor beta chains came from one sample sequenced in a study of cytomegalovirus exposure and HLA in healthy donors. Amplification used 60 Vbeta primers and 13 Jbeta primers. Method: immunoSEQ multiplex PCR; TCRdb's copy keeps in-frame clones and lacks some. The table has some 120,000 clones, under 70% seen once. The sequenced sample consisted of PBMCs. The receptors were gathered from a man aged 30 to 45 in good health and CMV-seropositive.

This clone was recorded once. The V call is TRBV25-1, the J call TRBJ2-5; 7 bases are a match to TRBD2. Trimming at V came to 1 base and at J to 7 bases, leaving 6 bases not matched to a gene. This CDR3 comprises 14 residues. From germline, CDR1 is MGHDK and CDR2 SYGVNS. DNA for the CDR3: TGTGCCAGCAGTGAATTTATGGGGGGGTTGACCCAGTACTTC. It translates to CASSEFMGGLTQYF.

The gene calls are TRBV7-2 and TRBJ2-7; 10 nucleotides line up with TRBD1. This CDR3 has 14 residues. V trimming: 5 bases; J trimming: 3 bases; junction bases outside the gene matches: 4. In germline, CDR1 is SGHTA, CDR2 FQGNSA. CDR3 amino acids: CASSARTGGYEQYF. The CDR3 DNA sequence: TGTGCCAGCAGCGCACGGACAGGGGGCTACGAGCAGTACTTC. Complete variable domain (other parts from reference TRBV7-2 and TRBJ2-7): GAGVSQSPSNKVTEKGKDVELRCDPISGHTALYWYRQSLGQGLEFLIYFQGNSAPDKSGLPSDRFSAERTGGSVSTLTIQRTQQEDSAVYLCASSARTGGYEQYFGPGTRLTVT.

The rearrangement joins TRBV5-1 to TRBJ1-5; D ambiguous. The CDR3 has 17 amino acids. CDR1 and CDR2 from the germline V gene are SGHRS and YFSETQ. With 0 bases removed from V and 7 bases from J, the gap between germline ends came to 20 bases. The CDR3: CASSLDTDRGAGQPQHF. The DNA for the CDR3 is TGCGCCAGCAGCTTGGACACCGACCGGGGAGCGGGACAGCCCCAGCATTTT.